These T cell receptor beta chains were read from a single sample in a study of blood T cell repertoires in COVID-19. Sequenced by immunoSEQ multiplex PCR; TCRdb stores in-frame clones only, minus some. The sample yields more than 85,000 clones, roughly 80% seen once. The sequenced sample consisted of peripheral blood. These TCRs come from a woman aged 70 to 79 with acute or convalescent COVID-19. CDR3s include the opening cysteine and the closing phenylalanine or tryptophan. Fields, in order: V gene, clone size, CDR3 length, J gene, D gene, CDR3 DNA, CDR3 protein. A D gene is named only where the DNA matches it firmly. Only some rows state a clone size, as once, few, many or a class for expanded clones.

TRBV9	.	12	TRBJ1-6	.	TGTGCCAGCAGCGCGGGGAATTCACCCCTCCACTTT	CASSAGNSPLHF
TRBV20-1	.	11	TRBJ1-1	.	TGCAGCAGTTACCTGAACACTGAAGCTTTCTTT	CSSYLNTEAFF
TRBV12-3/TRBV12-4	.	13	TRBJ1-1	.	TGTGCCAGCAGTTTTTCCCTGGGAGGGGAAGCTTTCTTT	CASSFSLGGEAFF
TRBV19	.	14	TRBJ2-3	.	TGTGCCAGTAGTATAGGCAGGGGGGAAGATACGCAGTATTTT	CASSIGRGEDTQYF
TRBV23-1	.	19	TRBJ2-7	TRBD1	TGCGCCAGCAGTCAGCCCCCTTCCCGGGACAGGCTTGCATCCTACGAGCAGTACTTC	CASSQPPSRDRLASYEQYF
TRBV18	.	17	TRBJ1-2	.	TGTGCCAGCTCACCCCCTATTGGGAGGGGGAATGCGTATGGCTACACCTTC	CASSPPIGRGNAYGYTF
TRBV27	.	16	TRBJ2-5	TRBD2	TGTGCCAGCAGTTTTAGTAGTAGCGGGGGGTTGGAGACCCAGTACTTC	CASSFSSSGGLETQYF
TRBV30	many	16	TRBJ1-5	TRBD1	TGTGCCTGGAAGTCTGGACAGGGTGATGGAAATCAGCCCCAGCATTTT	CAWKSGQGDGNQPQHF
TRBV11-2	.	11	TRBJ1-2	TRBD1	TGTGCCAGCACAGGGGGCTTGAGCTACACCTTC	CASTGGLSYTF
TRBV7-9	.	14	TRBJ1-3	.	TGTGCCAGCAGCCCTACGGAGAGTGGAAACACCATATATTTT	CASSPTESGNTIYF
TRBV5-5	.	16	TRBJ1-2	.	TGTGCCAGCAGCTTGGAAATGGGACGGGGGGTGTTGGGCTACACCTTC	CASSLEMGRGVLGYTF
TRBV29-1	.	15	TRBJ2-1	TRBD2	TGCAGCGTCGCCGGGGGGGTCCTCTCCTACAATGAGCAGTTCTTC	CSVAGGVLSYNEQFF
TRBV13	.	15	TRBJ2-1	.	TGTGCCAGCAGCTTGACTAGGTCGGTAAATAATGAGCAGTTCTTC	CASSLTRSVNNEQFF
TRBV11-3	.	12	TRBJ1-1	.	TGTGCCAGCAGCTTACTTCCAGGGGAAGCTTTCTTT	CASSLLPGEAFF
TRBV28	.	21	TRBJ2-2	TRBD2	TGTGCCAGCAGTTTCCCGGGACTAGCGGGGGCCGGGTTCGCGAACACCGGGGAGCTGTTTTTT	CASSFPGLAGAGFANTGELFF
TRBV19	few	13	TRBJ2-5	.	TGTGCCAGTAGCCCAGGCCATAAAGAGACCCAGTACTTC	CASSPGHKETQYF
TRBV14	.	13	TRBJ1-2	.	TGTGCCAGCAGTCAGCAGGTCAACTATGGCTACACCTTC	CASSQQVNYGYTF
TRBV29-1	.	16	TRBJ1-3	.	TGCAGCGTTTTTATTGGGGAAGGAGGGAGAGGAAACACCATATATTTT	CSVFIGEGGRGNTIYF
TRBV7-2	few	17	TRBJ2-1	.	TGTGCCAGCAGCGCCGAATTTCAGTTCTCCTCCTACAATGAGCAGTTCTTC	CASSAEFQFSSYNEQFF
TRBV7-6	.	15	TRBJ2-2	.	TGTGCCAGCAGCTTAGTACAGGGGAACACCGGGGAGCTGTTTTTT	CASSLVQGNTGELFF
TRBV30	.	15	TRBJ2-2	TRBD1	TGTGCCTGGAGTGTACGGACAGGGCTTAACCGGGAGCTGTTTTTT	CAWSVRTGLNRELFF
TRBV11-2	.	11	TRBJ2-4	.	TGTGCCAGCAGCTTAGATCATTTACTGTACTTC	CASSLDHLLYF
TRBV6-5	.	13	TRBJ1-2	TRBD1	TGTGCCACCAGTACAGGGGGCAACTATGGCTACACCTTC	CATSTGGNYGYTF
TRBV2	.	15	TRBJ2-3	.	TGTGCCAGCGTACTTATGGGGGGGGCCTCAGATACGCAGTATTTT	CASVLMGGASDTQYF
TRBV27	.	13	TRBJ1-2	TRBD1	TGTGCCAGCAGTTTCGGGACAGGCGAAGGCTACACCTTC	CASSFGTGEGYTF
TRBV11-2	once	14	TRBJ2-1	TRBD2	TGTGCCAGCAGCTTAGCGGGGGGTTACAATGAGCAGTTCTTC	CASSLAGGYNEQFF
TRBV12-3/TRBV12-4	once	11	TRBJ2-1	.	TGTGCCAGCAGTTTGAGGAATGAGCAGTTCTTC	CASSLRNEQFF
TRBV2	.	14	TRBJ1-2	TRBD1	TGTGCCACTAACCCGGACAGGGGAAACTATGGCTACACCTTC	CATNPDRGNYGYTF
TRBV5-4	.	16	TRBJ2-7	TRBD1	TGTGCCAGCAGCCCTCCGAAACGGCAGGGGGCCTACGAGCAGTACTTC	CASSPPKRQGAYEQYF
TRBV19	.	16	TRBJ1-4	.	TGTGCCAGTAGTGCCCCACGAGGACAAAGACGAGAAAAACTGTTTTTT	CASSAPRGQRREKLFF
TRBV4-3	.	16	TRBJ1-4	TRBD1	TGCGCCAGCAGCCAAGATCTTGTCCAGGGGGATCAAAAACTGTTTTTT	CASSQDLVQGDQKLFF
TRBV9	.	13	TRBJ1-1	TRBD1	TGTGCCAGCAGCCGACAGGGTAGGACTGAAGCTTTCTTT	CASSRQGRTEAFF
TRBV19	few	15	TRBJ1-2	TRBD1	TGTGCCAGTAGTATAGGCCCCGGGACAGGGGGCGGCTACACCTTC	CASSIGPGTGGGYTF
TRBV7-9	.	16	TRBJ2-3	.	TGTGCCAGCAGCGCGGGACAGAATGCACCCACAGATACGCAGTATTTT	CASSAGQNAPTDTQYF
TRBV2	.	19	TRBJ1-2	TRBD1	TGTGCCAGCGTGGGGGAGACAGGGGGCGCGTATCTGGCTAACTATGGCTACACCTTC	CASVGETGGAYLANYGYTF
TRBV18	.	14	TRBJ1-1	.	TGTGCCAGCTCACCGACAGAGACGAGTTTCGGGGCTTTCTTT	CASSPTETSFGAFF
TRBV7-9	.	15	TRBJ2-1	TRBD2	TGTGCCAGCAGCTCCACTAGCGGGGTCGGGGGTGAGCAGTTCTTC	CASSSTSGVGGEQFF
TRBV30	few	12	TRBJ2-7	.	TGTGCCTGGCTGGACAGTGACTACGAGCAGTACTTC	CAWLDSDYEQYF